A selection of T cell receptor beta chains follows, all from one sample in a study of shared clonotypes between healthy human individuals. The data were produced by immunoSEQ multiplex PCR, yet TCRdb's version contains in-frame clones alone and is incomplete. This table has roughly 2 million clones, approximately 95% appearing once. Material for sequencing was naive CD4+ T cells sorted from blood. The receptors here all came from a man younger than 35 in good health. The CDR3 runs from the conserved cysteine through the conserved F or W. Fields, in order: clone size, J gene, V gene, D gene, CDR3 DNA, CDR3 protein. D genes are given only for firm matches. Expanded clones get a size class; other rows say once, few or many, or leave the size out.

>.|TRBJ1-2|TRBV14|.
TGTGCCAGCAGCCCAGATTTGGGCGTCTTTGGTGGCTACACCTTC
CASSPDLGVFGGYTF
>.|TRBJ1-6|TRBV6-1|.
TGTGCCATCTGTGACCGGAGCTCCTATAATTCACCCCTCCACTTT
CAICDRSSYNSPLHF
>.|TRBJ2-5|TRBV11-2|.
TGTGCCAGCAGCTTAGCGGGCGTGGGGGGGGCGGAGACCCAGTACTTC
CASSLAGVGGAETQYF
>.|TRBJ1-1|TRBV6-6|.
TGTGCCAGCAGCCCAGGCGGTATCACTGAAGCTTTCTTT
CASSPGGITEAFF
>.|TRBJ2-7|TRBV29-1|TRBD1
TGCAGCGTTGACCGACAGGGCATGGGCGAGCAGTACTTC
CSVDRQGMGEQYF
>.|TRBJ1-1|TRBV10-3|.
TGTGCCATCGCTAGTTTCGGAGAGAAAGCTGAAGCTTTCTTT
CAIASFGEKAEAFF
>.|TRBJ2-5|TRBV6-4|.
TGTGCCAGCAGTGACTCGAGTAACCTACCCTACCAAGAGACCCAGTACTTC
CASSDSSNLPYQETQYF
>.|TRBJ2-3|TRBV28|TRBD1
TGCTCCTCAGCAGGGGGCGTAATAACAGATACGCAGTATTTT
CSSAGGVITDTQYF
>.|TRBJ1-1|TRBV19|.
TGTGCCAGCAAGTATGCAGGAAGAATGGACACTGAAGCTTTCTTT
CASKYAGRMDTEAFF
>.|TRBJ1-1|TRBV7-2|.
TGTGCCAGCAGAAGGCCGATGAACACTGAAGCTTTCTTT
CASRRPMNTEAFF
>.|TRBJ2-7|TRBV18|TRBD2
TGTGCCAGCTCAGCCGTACTAGCGGGAGACCGTTACGAGCAGTACTTC
CASSAVLAGDRYEQYF
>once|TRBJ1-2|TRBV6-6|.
TGTGCCAGCAGTCGGGGCAGGGACTATGGCTACACCTTC
CASSRGRDYGYTF
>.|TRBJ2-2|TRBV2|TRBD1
TGTGCCACCTTCGGACAGGGGGTAACCGGGGAGCTGTTTTTT
CATFGQGVTGELFF
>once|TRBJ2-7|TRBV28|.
TGTGCCAGCAGTTTGAGCGGGCCCTACGAGCAGTACTTC
CASSLSGPYEQYF
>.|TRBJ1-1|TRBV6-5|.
TGTGCCAGCAGCAGCGGGGGAATGAACACTGAAGCTTTCTTT
CASSSGGMNTEAFF
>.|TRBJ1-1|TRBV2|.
TGTGCCAGCAGTGAGGGTTGGAACACTGAAGCTTTCTTT
CASSEGWNTEAFF
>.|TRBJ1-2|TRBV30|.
TGTGCCTGGAGAGGGGCGAAGGGGATGGACTCCTATGGCTACACCTTC
CAWRGAKGMDSYGYTF
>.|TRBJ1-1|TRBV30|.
TGTGCCTGGAAACAGTTTAACACTGAAGCTTTCTTT
CAWKQFNTEAFF
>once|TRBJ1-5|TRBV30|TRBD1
TGTGCCTGGAGTTTAGGGACAGGGGGTCAGCCCCAGCATTTT
CAWSLGTGGQPQHF
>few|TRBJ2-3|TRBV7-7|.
TGTGCTAGCAGCCGAGGGAGTCTGGGGCCAGATACGCAGTATTTT
CASSRGSLGPDTQYF
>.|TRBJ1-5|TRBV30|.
TGTGCCTGGAGTCCCACAGGGTTTAGCAATCAGCCCCAGCATTTT
CAWSPTGFSNQPQHF
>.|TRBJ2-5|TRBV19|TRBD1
TGTGCCAGTAACGGACAGGGTGGAGAGACCCAGTACTTC
CASNGQGGETQYF
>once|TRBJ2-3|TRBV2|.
TGTGCCAGCAGTGACCGGGTTCCAACCTCCACAGATACGCAGTATTTT
CASSDRVPTSTDTQYF